This T cell receptor beta chain is drawn from a study of identical twins. Study findings and constraints: With monozygotic twins, out-of-frame TCR alpha sharing exceeded what models estimated. Within cord blood, abundant beta clonotypes carried fewer insertions, but memory repertoires showed no such trend.

CDR1 and CDR2 (germline): SGHAT, FQNNGV. The CDR3 totals 16 residues. V was pared by 4 bases and J by 8 bases, with 7 bases of the junction left unmatched. The sample holds many counts of this clonotype. Its matching antigen is unknown. One entry per CDR3 protein, called by TCRdb with MiXCR from the 5' RACE reads. The table lists about 240,000 distinct CDR3 sequences, more than 9% of them singletons. The chain recombines TRBV11-2 with TRBJ2-4; 14 bases match TRBD2. This clonotype was sampled from a man aged 45-65 years in good health. What was sequenced was memory T cells sorted from blood. CDR3 in DNA: TGTGCCAGCAGCTCGGGACTAGCGGGGGCTGGGGACATTCAGTACTTC. Amino acid sequence: CASSSGLAGAGDIQYF.